Below, one T cell receptor beta chain is given with its context. These data originate in a study of PD-1 blockade in mismatch repair-deficient tumors. The protocol was immunoSEQ multiplex PCR, while the TCRdb copy is restricted to in-frame clones and leaves out a portion. This sample yields more than 40,000 clones, of which roughly 75% are seen a single time; about 3.1% belongs to the top ten. Germline assignment: CDR1 SGHRS and CDR2 YFSETQ. The trim removed 4 bases at V and 1 base at J, leaving 7 bases unmatched. The CDR3 covers 18 residues. This clonotype was sampled from an adult with mismatch repair-deficient cancer. The starting material was peripheral blood, obtained 4 weeks after starting pembrolizumab. This chain connects TRBV5-1 to TRBJ2-3; TRBD2 agrees at 15 bases. The CDR3 region is CASSRGLAGGLGTDTQYF. The CDR3 DNA reads TGCGCCAGCAGCCGAGGACTAGCGGGAGGGCTTGGCACAGATACGCAGTATTTT.